The 21 T cell receptor beta chains below come from one sample, sequenced in a study of T cell repertoires in cytomegalovirus infection (dated by TCRdb to the late 2010s). Sequenced using an Illumina HiSeq 1500. TCRdb handled the public reads itself, with Q25 trimming in fastp and clone calling in MiXCR, and kept productive beta chains. Under each unique CDR3 protein, matching rows form one entry showing the most common genes and DNA. In all, the sample holds fewer than 550,000 distinct CDR3 sequences, and more than 20% of those were seen once. Clones ranked in the top ten supply around 13% of the sample. The sequenced material came from PBMCs. Receptors were obtained from a human donor in good health (CMV status not recorded). Some clones in this sample may be carry-over from other donors' samples.

This clonotype occurred a few times. This rearrangement joins TRBV12-3 or TRBV12-4 to TRBJ2-3; TRBD2 agrees at 12 bases. With V trimmed by 3 bases and J by 8 bases, 9 bases remained unmatched. The CDR3 runs 16 residues. The CDR3 region is CASSFDLAGGPGTQYF. CDR3 DNA: TGTGCCAGCAGTTTTGACCTAGCGGGAGGGCCAGGTACGCAGTATTTT.

This clonotype was recorded many times. The rearrangement links TRBV6-1 to TRBJ2-3; 16 bases are shared with TRBD2. The germline gives CDR1 MNHNS, CDR2 SASEGT. V was pared by 7 bases and J by 2 bases, with 3 bases of the junction left unmatched. The CDR3 extends over 16 amino acids. The CDR3 here is CASIGTSGRATDTQYF. CDR3 nucleotide sequence: TGTGCCAGCATTGGGACTAGCGGGAGGGCCACAGATACGCAGTATTTT.

The chain uses TRBV14 and TRBJ2-1; D is perhaps TRBD2 (5 bases). CDR1 and CDR2 (germline): SGHDN, FVKESK. Trimming removed 0 bases at V and 6 bases at J, with 24 bases between. The CDR3 consists of 19 residues. The DNA for the CDR3 is TGTGCCAGCAGCCAAGATGGGGATGCTAGCCCCTTCTGGCTCAATGAGCAGTTCTTC. It is translated as CASSQDGDASPFWLNEQFF.

This clonotype was seen a handful of times. The J gene is TRBJ1-2, the V gene TRBV12-3 or TRBV12-4; 7 bases line up with TRBD1. This CDR3 is 13 amino acids long. The trim removed 2 bases at V and 14 bases at J, leaving 11 bases unmatched. CDR3 sequence (DNA): TGTGCCAGCAGTTTACGCGGGACAGTCGGCCCAACCTTC. Protein sequence: CASSLRGTVGPTF.

This clonotype has a count of ten or more. The rearrangement links TRBV7-2 to TRBJ2-7; D gene ambiguous. Trimming removed 8 bases at V and 0 bases at J, with 2 bases between. This CDR3 spans 10 amino acids. Germline V CDR1 and CDR2: SGHTA, FQGNSA. CDR3 region: CASGSYEQYF. The CDR3 nucleotides read TGTGCCAGCGGCTCCTACGAGCAGTACTTC.

This clonotype has ten or more counts. V and J are TRBV7-9 and TRBJ2-7; 16 positions match TRBD2. The germline V gene has CDR1 SEHNR and CDR2 FQNEAQ (reference sequence). V shed 6 bases and J 2 bases; nucleotides not matched to a gene: 7. The CDR3 totals 17 residues. Here the CDR3 reads CASSPPGLAGGTYEQYF. CDR3 coding DNA: TGTGCCAGCAGTCCTCCGGGACTAGCGGGAGGGACCTACGAGCAGTACTTC.

The chain employs TRBV27 and TRBJ2-1, with 9 nucleotides matching TRBD2. V gave up 5 bases and J gave up 4 bases; unmatched junction bases: 9. The CDR3 runs to 16 residues. Germline-derived CDR1 and CDR2 are MNHEY and SMNVEV (reference sequence). The CDR3 region is CASSLAAGGGYNEQFF. The CDR3 DNA is TGTGCCAGCAGTCTCGCTGCGGGGGGGGGGTACAATGAGCAGTTCTTC.

The V gene is TRBV7-2, the J gene TRBJ2-3, with 14 bases aligning to TRBD2. The ends lost 1 base at V and 8 bases at J; junction bases unmatched: 2. This CDR3 has 15 residues. The germline CDR1 and CDR2 sequences are SGHTA and FQGNSA. The chain's CDR3 is CASSLVGLAGVTQYF. CDR3 bases: TGTGCCAGCAGCTTAGTGGGACTAGCGGGAGTTACGCAGTATTTT.

The chain joins TRBV28 to TRBJ2-1; 7 bases are a match to TRBD1. The CDR3 runs to 15 residues. Losses at the gene ends were 2 bases for V and 8 bases for J; bases not matched to a gene: 9. Germline values: CDR1 MDHEN, CDR2 SYDVKM. CDR3 amino acids: CASSLSQGVGDEQFF. The CDR3 nucleotides read TGTGCCAGCAGTTTAAGCCAGGGGGTAGGCGATGAGCAGTTCTTC.

This clonotype was picked up one time. This chain connects TRBV28 to TRBJ1-1; D gene uncertain. CDR1 is MDHEN, CDR2 SYDVKM, per germline. The CDR3 is made up of 13 amino acids. V was clipped by 4 bases and J by 1 base, with 7 bases between them. Written as DNA, the CDR3 is TGTGCCAGCAGTTCTCTCTGGAACACTGAAGCTTTCTTT. This gives the protein CASSSLWNTEAFF. Looking up the rest from reference TRBV28 and TRBJ1-1 gives the full variable domain: DVKVTQSSRYLVKRTGEKVFLECVQDMDHENMFWYRQDPGLGLRLIYFSYDVKMKEKGDIPEGYSVSREKKERFSLILESASTNQTSMYLCASSSLWNTEAFFGQGTRLTVV.

The chain is built from TRBV24-1 and TRBJ2-3; 10 bases align to TRBD2. This CDR3 comprises 16 residues. J lost 6 bases, V lost 0 bases, and 5 bases had no gene match. Germline V gene data show CDR1 as KGHDR and CDR2 as SFDVKD. The CDR3 is CATSDLRLAGVDTQYF. CDR3 bases: TGTGCCACCAGTGATTTGAGGCTAGCGGGAGTCGATACGCAGTATTTT.

Only a few counts were recorded for this clonotype. This chain uses TRBV28 with TRBJ2-1, with unresolved D. This CDR3 spans 12 amino acids. V was cut by 5 bases and J by 12 bases, with 14 bases left in between. Germline V gene lookup returns CDR1 MDHEN and CDR2 SYDVKM. CDR3 nucleotide sequence: TGTGCCAGCAGTCAGACTCTGACTGGGCAGTTCTTC. Translated, it gives CASSQTLTGQFF. Full variable domain (outside the CDR3, taken from reference TRBV28 and TRBJ2-1): DVKVTQSSRYLVKRTGEKVFLECVQDMDHENMFWYRQDPGLGLRLIYFSYDVKMKEKGDIPEGYSVSREKKERFSLILESASTNQTSMYLCASSQTLTGQFFGPGTRLTVL.

The CDR3, as DNA: TGCGCCAGCAGCGTTACAGGGACGCAGTTCTTC. It specifies CASSVTGTQFF. The gene calls are TRBV5-1 and TRBJ2-1, with a tentative D call TRBD1 (6 bases). Germline lookup yields CDR1 SGHRS and CDR2 YFSETQ. The CDR3 contains 11 residues. Deletions cut 4 bases from V and 12 bases from J, with 11 bases between. The full variable domain, with the rest looked up from reference TRBV5-1 and TRBJ2-1, is KAGVTQTPRYLIKTRGQQVTLSCSPISGHRSVSWYQQTPGQGLQFLFEYFSETQRNKGNFPGRFSGRQFSNSRSEMNVSTLELGDSALYLCASSVTGTQFFGPGTRLTVL.

In this sample, this clonotype turned up a few times. The V call is TRBV7-6, the J call TRBJ2-3, with D unclear. Germline V gene data show CDR1 as SGHVS and CDR2 as FNYEAQ. This CDR3 is built from 15 residues. Trimming removed 1 base at V and 0 bases at J, with 8 bases between. The CDR3 coding sequence is TGTGCCAGCAGCTTAGGAACTTATAGCACAGATACGCAGTATTTT. It yields the protein CASSLGTYSTDTQYF. The whole variable domain, filled in from reference TRBV7-6 and TRBJ2-3, reads GAGVSQSPRYKVTKRGQDVALRCDPISGHVSLYWYRQALGQGPEFLTYFNYEAQQDKSGLPNDRFSAERPEGSISTLTIQRTEQRDSAMYRCASSLGTYSTDTQYFGPGTRLTVL.

This clonotype was recorded many times. CDR3 in DNA: TGTGCCAGCAGCTTCCGACAGCGGAACACTGAAGCTTTCTTT. Translating it yields CASSFRQRNTEAFF. The V call is TRBV7-2, the J call TRBJ1-1, with D tentatively TRBD1 (5 bases). Looked up from germline, CDR1 is SGHTA and CDR2 is FQGNSA. The CDR3 extends over 14 amino acids. The germline V and J ends were trimmed by 3 bases and 1 base, with 9 bases remaining between them.

The genes are TRBV24-1 and TRBJ2-1, with 9 bases that match TRBD2. CDR1 is KGHDR, CDR2 SFDVKD, per germline. The CDR3 runs 14 residues. The ends lost 1 base at V and 10 bases at J; junction bases unmatched: 4. This chain's CDR3 is CATSDFRLAGEQFF. CDR3 in DNA: TGTGCCACCAGTGATTTTCGCCTAGCGGGAGAGCAGTTCTTC.

The chain carries TRBV14 and TRBJ1-6, with TRBD1 matching 11 bases. The CDR3 totals 18 residues. The germline V gene has CDR1 SGHDN and CDR2 FVKESK. With 3 bases clipped from V and 7 bases from J, the junction kept 11 bases outside the gene matches. CDR3 sequence: CASSHPTPGTGGNSPLHF. The CDR3 region has the DNA TGTGCCAGCAGCCATCCAACTCCCGGGACAGGGGGAAATTCACCCCTCCACTTT.

This clonotype was detected ten times or more. The rearrangement links TRBV4-1 to TRBJ2-5, with TRBD1 as a possible D gene (5 bases). Germline assignment: CDR1 MGHRA and CDR2 YSYEKL. CDR3 length equals 14 residues. The germline V and J ends were trimmed by 0 bases and 5 bases, with 10 bases remaining between them. The CDR3 DNA reads as TGCGCCAGCAGCCAAGAAGGGGCAGGGGAGACCCAGTACTTC. It translates to CASSQEGAGETQYF.

The chain has TRBV5-6 and TRBJ1-2; D call uncertain. Germline-derived CDR1 and CDR2 are SGHDT and YYEEEE. The CDR3 runs to 13 residues. The V end was cut by 6 bases, the J end by 0 bases, with 9 bases between. The CDR3 region has the DNA TGTGCCAGCACCCGAGGTACTAACTATGGCTACACCTTC. Its translation is CASTRGTNYGYTF.

This clonotype was seen at least ten times. This chain connects TRBV7-9 to TRBJ1-5; 7 positions agree with TRBD1. CDR1 is SEHNR and CDR2 is FQNEAQ in the germline V gene (reference sequence). The CDR3 length is 16 residues. The junction had 6 bases not matched to a gene; V was cut back by 1 base and J by 3 bases. CDR3 loop: CASSLGGTDLNQPQHF. In DNA, the CDR3 is TGTGCCAGCAGCTTAGGAGGGACAGACCTCAATCAGCCCCAGCATTTT.

The chain carries TRBV5-6 and TRBJ2-5; TRBD2 agrees at 9 bases. Per the germline V gene, CDR1 is SGHDT and CDR2 is YYEEEE. Trimming removed 3 bases from V and 2 bases from J; junction bases left unmatched: 8. This CDR3 comprises 16 residues. The CDR3 sequence: CASSSILAGLQETQYF. In nucleotides, the CDR3 is TGTGCCAGCAGCTCTATACTAGCGGGCCTACAAGAGACCCAGTACTTC. Full variable domain (remainder filled in from reference TRBV5-6 and TRBJ2-5): DAGVTQSPTHLIKTRGQQVTLRCSPKSGHDTVSWYQQALGQGPQFIFQYYEEEERQRGNFPDRFSGHQFPNYSSELNVNALLLGDSALYLCASSSILAGLQETQYFGPGTRLLVL.